The 10 T cell receptor beta chains in this list originate from one sample, sequenced in a study of post-analysis software for immune sequencing data. Overall study findings and caveats: Relative to controls, patients had roughly five TRBV segments at higher frequency, with TRBV5-6, TRBV5-1 and TRBV20-1 among these.

Unique-molecular-identifier-tagged TCR beta cDNA libraries were used. One entry per CDR3 protein results from TCRdb running MiXCR on the PCR reads. In the table there are some 890,000 distinct CDR3 sequences, approximately 50% of which are singletons. No antigens are known for them. Material for sequencing was blood. The receptor set was obtained from a girl aged 5-17 years with multiple sclerosis.

V gene TRBV5-1 combines with J gene TRBJ2-4; the D gene is possibly TRBD1 (8 bases). With 4 bases removed from V and 5 bases from J, the gap between germline ends came to 13 bases. Germline CDR1 SGHRS, CDR2 YFSETQ. The CDR3 is 14 residues long. CDR3 sequence: CASSLTGGENIQYF. The CDR3 DNA follows: TGCGCCAGCAGCCTAACAGGGGGGGAAAACATTCAGTACTTC.

This clonotype is a singleton in its sample. V usage is TRBV5-1 and J usage is TRBJ2-3, with D maybe TRBD1 (6 bases). CDR1 and CDR2 from the germline V gene are SGHRS and YFSETQ. CDR3 length equals 15 residues. Trimming cost V 3 bases and J 2 bases, with 13 bases left between them. This CDR3 reads CASSWRGGDTDTQYF. The CDR3 DNA is TGCGCCAGCAGCTGGAGAGGGGGTGACACAGATACGCAGTATTTT.

There are a few counts of this clonotype. The V gene is TRBV7-2, the J gene TRBJ2-7; TRBD1 agrees at 7 bases. Germline V gives CDR1 SGHTA, CDR2 FQGNSA. The CDR3 covers 15 residues. V lost 5 bases, J lost 2 bases, and 9 bases stayed unmatched. CDR3: CASSPSPGQAYEQYF. CDR3 DNA: TGTGCCAGCAGCCCATCGCCCGGACAGGCCTACGAGCAGTACTTC.

This clonotype was observed a handful of times. This chain uses TRBV27 with TRBJ2-7; 7 nucleotides align to TRBD1. CDR1 and CDR2 from the germline V gene are MNHEY and SMNVEV (reference sequence). With 3 bases clipped from V and 6 bases from J, the junction kept 5 bases outside the gene matches. The CDR3 is 13 residues long. The CDR3 DNA follows: TGTGCCAGCAGTTTGACAGGGAGCTCCGAGCAGTACTTC. Amino acids: CASSLTGSSEQYF.

The rearrangement links TRBV6-5 to TRBJ1-2; D perhaps matches TRBD1 (6 bases). CDR1 is MNHEY, CDR2 SVGAGI, per germline. This CDR3 is built from 13 residues. V was pared by 7 bases and J by 0 bases, with 9 bases between. The CDR3 DNA is TGTGCCAGCATAGGGGGGGCTAACTATGGCTACACCTTC. It encodes CASIGGANYGYTF.

The genes are TRBV7-3 and TRBJ1-1, with a tentative D call TRBD1 (6 bases). The CDR3 covers 14 residues. V lost 5 bases and J lost 6, with 16 bases in between. CDR1 and CDR2 from the germline V gene are SGHTA and FQGTGA. CDR3: CASSPRGGRAEAFF. The CDR3, as DNA: TGTGCCAGCAGCCCGCGCGGGGGGCGAGCTGAAGCTTTCTTT.

The gene calls are TRBV20-1 and TRBJ2-5; D is ambiguous. The assigned J gene may be wrong: the sequence end matches TRBJ2-7 better. Germline V gene sequence: CDR1 DFQATT, CDR2 SNEGSKA (reference sequence). This CDR3 region has 13 residues. For the CDR3, the DNA is TGCAGTGCACCCGCCGGGCCACCCAACGAGCAGTACTTC. Translation: CSAPAGPPNEQYF.

V gene TRBV3-1 combines with J gene TRBJ2-1; 7 bases are a match to TRBD2. The closer fit of TRBJ2-7 to the DNA end suggests the J call may be wrong. CDR3 length: 14 amino acids. Germline V gene lookup returns CDR1 LGHDT and CDR2 YNNKEL (reference sequence). The CDR3 nucleotides are TGTGCCAGCAGCACTCACCAACTAGCGACCGAGCAGTACTTC. This sequence encodes CASSTHQLATEQYF.

The sample holds a few counts of this clonotype. V gene TRBV20-1 combines with J gene TRBJ2-1; tentative D call: TRBD1 (6 bases). The CDR3 totals 15 residues. The germline V and J ends were trimmed by 4 bases and 8 bases, with 21 bases remaining between them. Germline V lookup: CDR1 DFQATT, CDR2 SNEGSKA (reference sequence). The CDR3 reads CSANAQGRGPDEQFF. In nucleotides, the CDR3 is TGCAGTGCTAACGCACAGGGTCGCGGCCCCGATGAGCAGTTCTTC.

V is TRBV7-3 and J is TRBJ1-1, with D uncertain. This CDR3 has 13 amino acids. CDR1 and CDR2 from the germline V gene are SGHTA and FQGTGA. CDR3 loop: CASRFGLNTEAFF. CDR3 coding DNA: TGTGCGAGCCGGTTCGGATTGAACACTGAAGCTTTCTTT.